These 7 T cell receptor beta chains were sequenced from one sample in a study of blood T cell repertoires in COVID-19. Libraries were prepared by immunoSEQ multiplex PCR; TCRdb keeps only in-frame clonotypes and omits some of them. Of about 370,000 clones listed, about 90% are singletons. The sequenced sample consisted of peripheral blood. The receptors originated from a woman younger than 45 with COVID-19, enrolled during active disease.

This rearrangement joins TRBV28 to TRBJ1-5, with 8 bases matching TRBD1. Germline V gene data show CDR1 as MDHEN and CDR2 as SYDVKM. The junction had 5 bases not matched to a gene; V was cut back by 4 bases and J by 6 bases. This CDR3 has 14 residues. CDR3 sequence: CASSSGQGSQPQHF. The CDR3 DNA reads as TGTGCCAGCAGTTCAGGACAGGGCAGTCAGCCCCAGCATTTT.

The chain links TRBV3-1 (or the pseudogene TRBV3-2) to TRBJ1-4, with D unresolved. Germline lookup yields CDR1 LGHDT and CDR2 YNNKEL (reference sequence). CDR3 length equals 15 residues. The ends were cut back, 2 bases at V and 5 bases at J, with 12 bases in the middle. The CDR3 sequence is CASSQTSAGNEKLFF. In DNA, the CDR3 is TGTGCCAGCAGCCAAACATCGGCGGGAAATGAAAAACTGTTTTTT.

The chain joins TRBV28 to TRBJ1-6, with TRBD1 matching 9 bases. The CDR3 length is 14 residues. Trimming removed 2 bases from V and 9 bases from J; junction bases left unmatched: 2. CDR1 and CDR2 from the germline V gene are MDHEN and SYDVKM. For the CDR3, the DNA is TGTGCCAGCAGTTTAGGGACAGGGAGTTCACCCCTCCACTTT. Its protein is CASSLGTGSSPLHF.

The chain recombines TRBV6-2 or TRBV6-3 with TRBJ2-5, with TRBD1 identical over 9 bases. CDR1 is MNHEY and CDR2 is SVGEGT in the germline V gene. The CDR3 contains 14 residues. V was clipped by 5 bases and J by 4 bases; unmatched bases: 5. The CDR3 nucleotides read TGTGCCAGCAGTCTCGACAGGGGGGGAGAGACCCAGTACTTC. Amino acid sequence: CASSLDRGGETQYF.

The chain uses TRBV28 and TRBJ2-5, with D hard to call. The CDR3 sequence is 14 residues long. From germline, CDR1 is MDHEN and CDR2 SYDVKM. V lost 1 base, J lost 1 base, and 7 bases lay in between. Written as DNA, the CDR3 is TGTGCCAGCAGTTTATTTCGGTCCCAAGAGACCCAGTACTTC. Translated, it gives CASSLFRSQETQYF.

This clone occurred a few times. The chain uses TRBV4-1 and TRBJ2-3, with 14 bases aligning to TRBD2. Germline-derived CDR1 and CDR2 are MGHRA and YSYEKL. The CDR3 is 14 amino acids. The V gene end was trimmed by 4 bases and the J gene end by 10 bases; junction bases not matched to a gene: 4. The CDR3 nucleotides read TGCGCCAGCAGCCCAGGACTAGCGGGAGGTCCGCAGTATTTT. Translating it yields CASSPGLAGGPQYF.

The chain is built from TRBV18 and TRBJ1-2; D perhaps matches TRBD1 (5 bases). Germline CDR1 KGHSH, CDR2 LQKENI. The CDR3 is made up of 14 amino acids. V was pared by 2 bases and J by 1 base, with 8 bases between. The CDR3 loop reads CASSPGALNYGYTF. In DNA form, the CDR3 reads TGTGCCAGCTCACCAGGGGCGCTTAACTATGGCTACACCTTC.